This T cell receptor (beta chain) was sequenced for a study of memory CD4+ T cells and cytomegalovirus serostatus. Study as a whole: Healthy Belgian adult donors included under ten CMV-positive and 24 CMV-negative people. Study outcomes and limitations: CMV serostatus prediction reached median AUC approximately 0.96, or 0.89 with US-trained model. Each of approximately 73 CMV-associated TCRbeta sequences occurred in one to five individuals.

Concerning this clone itself: The antigen is unknown.

Single viable CD3+CD4+CD8-CD45RO+ cells were sorted as the memory CD4+ T cells. Methods used by the authors: After removing out-of-frame reads, 2 million to 2.5 million distinct TCRbeta sequences remained. Measured with immunoSEQ multiplex PCR; TCRdb has only the in-frame clones, and not every one. The DNA gave D and trimming, while V, J and clone size come from that table. The sample lists 60,000 to 75,000 clones; over 70% were seen once. This CDR3 is 18 amino acids long. V shed 1 base and J 0 bases; nucleotides not matched to a gene: 6. The germline V gene has CDR1 SGHTA and CDR2 FQGNSA. The receptor was derived from an adult in good health and CMV-seronegative. Some clones in this sample may be carry-over from other donors' samples. Sequenced: memory CD4+ T cells from blood. The gene calls are TRBV7-2 and TRBJ2-2; TRBD2 matches at 9 bases. The CDR3, as DNA: TGTGCCAGCAGCTTAGGGCCTAGCGGGGCCACGAACACCGGGGAGCTGTTTTTT. Protein sequence: CASSLGPSGATNTGELFF.